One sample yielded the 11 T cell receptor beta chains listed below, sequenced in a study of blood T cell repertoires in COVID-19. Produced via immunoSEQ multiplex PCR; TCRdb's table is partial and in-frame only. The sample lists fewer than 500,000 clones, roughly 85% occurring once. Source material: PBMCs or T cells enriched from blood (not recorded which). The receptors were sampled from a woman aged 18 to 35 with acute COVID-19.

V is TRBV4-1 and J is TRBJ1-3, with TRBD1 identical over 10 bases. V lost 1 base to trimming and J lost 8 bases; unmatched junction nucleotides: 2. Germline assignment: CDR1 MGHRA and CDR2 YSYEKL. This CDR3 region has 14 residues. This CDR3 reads CASSQADRGYTIYF. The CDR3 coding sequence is TGCGCCAGCAGCCAAGCGGACAGGGGGTACACCATATATTTT.

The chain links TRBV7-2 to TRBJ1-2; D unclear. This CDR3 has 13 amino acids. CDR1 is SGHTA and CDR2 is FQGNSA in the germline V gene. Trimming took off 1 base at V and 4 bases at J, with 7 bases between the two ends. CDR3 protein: CASSLGTSYGYTF. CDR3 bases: TGTGCCAGCAGCTTAGGAACGAGCTATGGCTACACCTTC.

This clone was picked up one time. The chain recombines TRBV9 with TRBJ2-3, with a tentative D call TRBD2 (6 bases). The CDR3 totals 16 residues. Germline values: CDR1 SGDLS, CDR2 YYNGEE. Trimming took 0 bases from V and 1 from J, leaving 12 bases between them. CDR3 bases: TGTGCCAGCAGCGTAGAGGAAGGCGGGGGCACAGATACGCAGTATTTT. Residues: CASSVEEGGGTDTQYF.

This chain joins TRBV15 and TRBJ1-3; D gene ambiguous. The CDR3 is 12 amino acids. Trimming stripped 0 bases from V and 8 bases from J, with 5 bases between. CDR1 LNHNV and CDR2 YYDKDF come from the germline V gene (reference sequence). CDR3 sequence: CATSRDEDTIYF. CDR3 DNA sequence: TGTGCCACCAGCAGAGATGAGGACACCATATATTTT.

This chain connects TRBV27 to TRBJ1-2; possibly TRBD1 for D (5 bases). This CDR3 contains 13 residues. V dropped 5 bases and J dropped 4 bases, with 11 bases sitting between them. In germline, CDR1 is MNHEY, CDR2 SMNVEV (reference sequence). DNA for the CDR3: TGTGCCAGCAGTATGGGACTGCCCTATGGCTACACCTTC. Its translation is CASSMGLPYGYTF.

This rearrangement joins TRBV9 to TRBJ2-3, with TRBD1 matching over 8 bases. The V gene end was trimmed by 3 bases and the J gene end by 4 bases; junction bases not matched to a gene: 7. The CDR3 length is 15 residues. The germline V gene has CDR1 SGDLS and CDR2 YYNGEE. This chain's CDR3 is CASSAYGQGSDTQYF. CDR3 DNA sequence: TGTGCCAGCAGCGCCTACGGACAGGGATCAGATACGCAGTATTTT.

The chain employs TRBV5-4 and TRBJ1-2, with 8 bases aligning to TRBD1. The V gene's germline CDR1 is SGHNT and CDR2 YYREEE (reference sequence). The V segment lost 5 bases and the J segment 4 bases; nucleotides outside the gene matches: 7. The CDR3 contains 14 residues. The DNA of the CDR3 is TGTGCCAGCAGGGTAGGACAGGGCCGCTATGGCTACACCTTC. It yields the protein CASRVGQGRYGYTF.

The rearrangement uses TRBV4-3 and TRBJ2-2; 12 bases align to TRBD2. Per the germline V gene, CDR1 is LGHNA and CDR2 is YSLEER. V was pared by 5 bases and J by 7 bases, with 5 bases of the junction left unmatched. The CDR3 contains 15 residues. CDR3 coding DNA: TGCGCCAGCAGCAAGACTAGCGGGAGAAGCGGGGAGCTGTTTTTT. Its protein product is CASSKTSGRSGELFF.

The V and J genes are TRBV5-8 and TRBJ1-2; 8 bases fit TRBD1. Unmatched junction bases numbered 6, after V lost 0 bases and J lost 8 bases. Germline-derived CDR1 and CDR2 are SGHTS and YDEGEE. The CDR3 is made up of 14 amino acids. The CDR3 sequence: CASSLGWTGSGYTF. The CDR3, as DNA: TGTGCCAGCAGCTTGGGTTGGACAGGGTCCGGCTACACCTTC.

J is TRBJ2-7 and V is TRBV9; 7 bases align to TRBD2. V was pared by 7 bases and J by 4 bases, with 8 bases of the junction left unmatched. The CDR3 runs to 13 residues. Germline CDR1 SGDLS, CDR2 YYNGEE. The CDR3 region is CASSPPGGYEQYF. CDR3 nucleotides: TGTGCCAGCTCACCTCCGGGGGGATACGAGCAGTACTTC.

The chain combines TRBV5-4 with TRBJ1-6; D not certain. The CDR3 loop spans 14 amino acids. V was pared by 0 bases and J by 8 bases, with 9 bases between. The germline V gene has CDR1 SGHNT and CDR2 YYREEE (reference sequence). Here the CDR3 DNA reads TGTGCCAGCAGCTTGGAGGCGGCCGATTCACCCCTCCACTTT. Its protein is CASSLEAADSPLHF.